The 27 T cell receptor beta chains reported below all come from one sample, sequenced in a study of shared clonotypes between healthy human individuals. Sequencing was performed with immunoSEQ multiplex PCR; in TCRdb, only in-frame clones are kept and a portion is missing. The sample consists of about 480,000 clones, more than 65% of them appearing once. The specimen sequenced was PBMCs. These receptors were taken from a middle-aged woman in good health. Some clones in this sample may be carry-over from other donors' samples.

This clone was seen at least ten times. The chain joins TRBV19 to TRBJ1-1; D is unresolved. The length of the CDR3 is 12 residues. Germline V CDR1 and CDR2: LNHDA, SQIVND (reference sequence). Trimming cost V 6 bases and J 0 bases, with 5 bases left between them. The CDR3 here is CASRLMNTEAFF. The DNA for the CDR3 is TGTGCCAGTAGGCTTATGAACACTGAAGCTTTCTTT.

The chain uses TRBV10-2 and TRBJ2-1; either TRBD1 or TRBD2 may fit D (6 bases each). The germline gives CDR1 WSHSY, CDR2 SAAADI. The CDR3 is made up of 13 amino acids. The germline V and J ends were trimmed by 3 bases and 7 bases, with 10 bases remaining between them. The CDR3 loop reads CASSEQGGNEQFF. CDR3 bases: TGCGCCAGCAGTGAACAGGGAGGAAATGAGCAGTTCTTC.

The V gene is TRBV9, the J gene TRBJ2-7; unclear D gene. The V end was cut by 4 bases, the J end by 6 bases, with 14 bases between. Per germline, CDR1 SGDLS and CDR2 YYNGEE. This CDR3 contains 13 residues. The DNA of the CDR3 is TGTGCCAGCAGCTCCGCTGGTATGGGCGAGCAGTACTTC. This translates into CASSSAGMGEQYF.

This CDR3 is CASSLLSSTDTQYF. Written as DNA, the CDR3 is TGTGCCAGCAGCTTATTGAGCAGCACAGATACGCAGTATTTT. The gene calls are TRBV7-3 and TRBJ2-3; D unresolved. This CDR3 has 14 residues. The V gene lost 2 bases and the J gene lost 0 bases, with 6 bases spanning the gap. Germline lookup yields CDR1 SGHTA and CDR2 FQGTGA.

The CDR3 DNA sequence: TGTGCCAGCAGCTTAGCGGGTCCATACAATGAGCAGTTCTTC. Its protein is CASSLAGPYNEQFF. The chain uses TRBV7-9 and TRBJ2-1; D ambiguous. Trimming shortened V by 0 bases and J by 4 bases, and 7 bases separated the two germline ends. CDR3 length equals 14 residues. Germline values: CDR1 SEHNR, CDR2 FQNEAQ (reference sequence).

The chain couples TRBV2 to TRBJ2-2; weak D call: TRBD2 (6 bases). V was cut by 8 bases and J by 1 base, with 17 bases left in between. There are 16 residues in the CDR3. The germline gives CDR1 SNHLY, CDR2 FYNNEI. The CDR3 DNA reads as TGTGCCAGCGGGGGGACGGCGATCCGGAACACCGGGGAGCTGTTTTTT. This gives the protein CASGGTAIRNTGELFF. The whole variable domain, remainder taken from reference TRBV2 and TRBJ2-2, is EPEVTQTPSHQVTQMGQEVILRCVPISNHLYFYWYRQILGQKVEFLVSFYNNEISEKSEIFDDQFSVERPDGSNFTLKIRSTKLEDSAMYFCASGGTAIRNTGELFFGEGSRLTVL.

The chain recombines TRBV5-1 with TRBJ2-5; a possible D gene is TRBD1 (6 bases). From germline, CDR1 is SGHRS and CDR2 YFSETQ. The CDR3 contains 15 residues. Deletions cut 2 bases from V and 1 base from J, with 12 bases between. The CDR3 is CASSFVTGRQETQYF. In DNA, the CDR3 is TGCGCCAGCAGCTTTGTGACAGGACGCCAAGAGACCCAGTACTTC.

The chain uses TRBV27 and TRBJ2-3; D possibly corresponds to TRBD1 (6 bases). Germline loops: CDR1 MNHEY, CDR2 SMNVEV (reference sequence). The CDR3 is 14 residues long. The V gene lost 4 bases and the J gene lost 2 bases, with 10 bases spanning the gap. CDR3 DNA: TGTGCCAGCAGTTCACACAGGGCCACAGATACGCAGTATTTT. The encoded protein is CASSSHRATDTQYF.

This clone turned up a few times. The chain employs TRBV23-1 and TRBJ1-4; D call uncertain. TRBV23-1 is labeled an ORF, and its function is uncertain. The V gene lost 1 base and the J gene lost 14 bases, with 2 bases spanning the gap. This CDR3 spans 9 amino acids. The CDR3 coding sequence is TGCGCCAGCAGTCAATTCCTGTTTTTT. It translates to CASSQFLFF.

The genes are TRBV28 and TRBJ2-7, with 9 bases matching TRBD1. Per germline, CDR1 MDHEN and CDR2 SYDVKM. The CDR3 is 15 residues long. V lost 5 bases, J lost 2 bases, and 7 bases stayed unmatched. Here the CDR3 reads CASSEGTGTPYEQYF. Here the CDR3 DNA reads TGTGCCAGCAGTGAAGGGACAGGGACCCCCTACGAGCAGTACTTC.

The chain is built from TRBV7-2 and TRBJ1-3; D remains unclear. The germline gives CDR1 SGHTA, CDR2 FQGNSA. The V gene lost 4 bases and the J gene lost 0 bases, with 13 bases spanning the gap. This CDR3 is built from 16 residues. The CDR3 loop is CASSSPGSFSGNTIYF. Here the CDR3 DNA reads TGTGCCAGCAGCTCCCCGGGTTCCTTCTCTGGAAACACCATATATTTT. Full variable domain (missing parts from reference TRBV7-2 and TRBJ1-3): GAGVSQSPSNKVTEKGKDVELRCDPISGHTALYWYRQSLGQGLEFLIYFQGNSAPDKSGLPSDRFSAERTGGSVSTLTIQRTQQEDSAVYLCASSSPGSFSGNTIYFGEGSWLTVV.

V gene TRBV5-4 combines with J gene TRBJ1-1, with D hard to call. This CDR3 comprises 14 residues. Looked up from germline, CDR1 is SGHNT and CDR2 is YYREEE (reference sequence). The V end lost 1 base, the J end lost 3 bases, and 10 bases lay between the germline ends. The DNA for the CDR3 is TGTGCCAGCAGCTTGTCACAGACTTACACTGAAGCTTTCTTT. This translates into CASSLSQTYTEAFF.

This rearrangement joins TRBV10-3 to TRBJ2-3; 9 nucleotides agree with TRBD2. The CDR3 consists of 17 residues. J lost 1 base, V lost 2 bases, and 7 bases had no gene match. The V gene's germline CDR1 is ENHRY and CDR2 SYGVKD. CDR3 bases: TGTGCCATCAGTGAGCGAGGTAGCGGGAGAGGCACAGATACGCAGTATTTT. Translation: CAISERGSGRGTDTQYF.

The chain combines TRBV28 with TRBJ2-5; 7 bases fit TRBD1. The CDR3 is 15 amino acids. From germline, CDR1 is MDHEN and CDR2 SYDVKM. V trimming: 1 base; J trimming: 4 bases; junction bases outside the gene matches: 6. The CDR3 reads CASSLSGPGGETQYF. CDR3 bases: TGTGCCAGCAGTTTATCGGGCCCAGGGGGAGAGACCCAGTACTTC.

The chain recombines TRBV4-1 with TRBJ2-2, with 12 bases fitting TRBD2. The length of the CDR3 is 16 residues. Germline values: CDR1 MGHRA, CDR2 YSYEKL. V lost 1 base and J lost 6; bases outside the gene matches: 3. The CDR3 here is CASSQVTSGRSGELFF. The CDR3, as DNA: TGCGCCAGCAGCCAAGTTACTAGCGGGAGGTCCGGGGAGCTGTTTTTT.

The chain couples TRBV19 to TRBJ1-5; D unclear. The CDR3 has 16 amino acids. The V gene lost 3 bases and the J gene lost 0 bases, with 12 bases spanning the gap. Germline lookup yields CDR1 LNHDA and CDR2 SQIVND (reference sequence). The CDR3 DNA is TGTGCCAGTAGTATTTGGTCTTACAATAGCAATCAGCCCCAGCATTTT. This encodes CASSIWSYNSNQPQHF.

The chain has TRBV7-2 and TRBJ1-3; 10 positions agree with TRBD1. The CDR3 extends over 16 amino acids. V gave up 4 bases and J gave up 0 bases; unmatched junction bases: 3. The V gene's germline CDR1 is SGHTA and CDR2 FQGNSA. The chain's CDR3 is CASSSRTGGSGNTIYF. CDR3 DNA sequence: TGTGCCAGCAGCTCCCGGACAGGGGGCTCTGGAAACACCATATATTTT.

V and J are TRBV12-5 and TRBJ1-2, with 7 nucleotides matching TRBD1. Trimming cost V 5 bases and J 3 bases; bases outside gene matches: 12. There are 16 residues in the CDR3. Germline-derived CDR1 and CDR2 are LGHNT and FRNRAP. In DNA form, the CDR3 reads TGTGCTAGTGGTCAGTCCCGACAGGGTTCCTACTATGGCTACACCTTC. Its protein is CASGQSRQGSYYGYTF.

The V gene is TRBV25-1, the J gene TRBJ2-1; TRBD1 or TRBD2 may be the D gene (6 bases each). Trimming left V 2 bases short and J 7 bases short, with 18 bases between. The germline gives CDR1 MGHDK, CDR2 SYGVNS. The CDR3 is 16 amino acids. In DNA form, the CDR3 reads TGTGCCAGCAGTGAAGAAGGAGGGGGATACCTGAATGAGCAGTTCTTC. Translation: CASSEEGGGYLNEQFF.

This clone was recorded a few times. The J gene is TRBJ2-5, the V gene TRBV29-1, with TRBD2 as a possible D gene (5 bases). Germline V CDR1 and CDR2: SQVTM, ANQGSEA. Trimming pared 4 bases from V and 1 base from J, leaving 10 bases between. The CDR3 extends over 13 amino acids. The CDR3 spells CSVADGVQETQYF. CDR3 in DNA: TGCAGCGTTGCGGACGGGGTCCAAGAGACCCAGTACTTC. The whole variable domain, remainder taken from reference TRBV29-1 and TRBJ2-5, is SAVISQKPSRDICQRGTSLTIQCQVDSQVTMMFWYRQQPGQSLTLIATANQGSEATYESGFVIDKFPISRPNLTFSTLTVSNMSPEDSSIYLCSVADGVQETQYFGPGTRLLVL.

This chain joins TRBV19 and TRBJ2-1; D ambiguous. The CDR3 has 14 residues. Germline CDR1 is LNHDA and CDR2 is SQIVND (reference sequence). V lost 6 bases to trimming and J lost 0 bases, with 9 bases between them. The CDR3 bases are TGTGCCAGTAGAGCTACCCTCTCCTACAATGAGCAGTTCTTC. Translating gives CASRATLSYNEQFF.

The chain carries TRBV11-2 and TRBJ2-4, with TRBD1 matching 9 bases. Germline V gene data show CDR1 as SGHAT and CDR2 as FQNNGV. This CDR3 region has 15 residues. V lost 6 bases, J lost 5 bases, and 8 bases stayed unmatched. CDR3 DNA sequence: TGTGCCAGCAGACTCGACAGGGGGGGTCAAAACATTCAGTACTTC. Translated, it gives CASRLDRGGQNIQYF. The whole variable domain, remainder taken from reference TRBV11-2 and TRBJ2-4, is EAGVAQSPRYKIIEKRQSVAFWCNPISGHATLYWYQQILGQGPKLLIQFQNNGVVDDSQLPKDRFSAERLKGVDSTLKIQPAKLEDSAVYLCASRLDRGGQNIQYFGAGTRLSVL.

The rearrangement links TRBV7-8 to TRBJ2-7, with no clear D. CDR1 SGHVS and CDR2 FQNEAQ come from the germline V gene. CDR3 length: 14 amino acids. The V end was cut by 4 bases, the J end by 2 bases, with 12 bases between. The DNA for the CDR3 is TGTGCCAGCAGCTCCGGCCCAACAGCCTACGAGCAGTACTTC. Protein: CASSSGPTAYEQYF.

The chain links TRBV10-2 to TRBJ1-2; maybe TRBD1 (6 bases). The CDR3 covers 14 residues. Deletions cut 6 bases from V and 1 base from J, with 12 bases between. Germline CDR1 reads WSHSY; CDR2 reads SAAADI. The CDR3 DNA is TGCGCCAGCAGCCCAACAGGGCGTAACTATGGCTACACCTTC. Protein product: CASSPTGRNYGYTF.

The CDR3 nucleotides read TGTGCCAGCAGTTACGTACAGGGGGATTCGCAGCCCCAGCATTTT. Its protein product is CASSYVQGDSQPQHF. J is TRBJ1-5 and V is TRBV6-5; 8 bases are a match to TRBD1. Germline CDR1 is MNHEY and CDR2 is SVGAGI. CDR3 length: 15 amino acids. V shed 2 bases and J 7 bases; nucleotides not matched to a gene: 7.

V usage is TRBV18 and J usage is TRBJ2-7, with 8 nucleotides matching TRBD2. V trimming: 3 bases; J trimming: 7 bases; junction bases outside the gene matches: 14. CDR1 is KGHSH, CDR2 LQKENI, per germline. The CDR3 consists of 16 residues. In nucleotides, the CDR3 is TGTGCCAGCTCACCCCCGGGGAGCGGGAGTTCGAGAGAGCAGTACTTC. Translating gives CASSPPGSGSSREQYF.

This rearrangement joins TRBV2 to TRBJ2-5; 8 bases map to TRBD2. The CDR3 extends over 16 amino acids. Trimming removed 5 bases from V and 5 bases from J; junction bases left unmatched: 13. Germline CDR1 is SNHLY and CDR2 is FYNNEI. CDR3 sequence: CASSRTDAGGWETQYF. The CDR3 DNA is TGTGCCAGCAGTCGGACGGACGCGGGGGGATGGGAGACCCAGTACTTC.